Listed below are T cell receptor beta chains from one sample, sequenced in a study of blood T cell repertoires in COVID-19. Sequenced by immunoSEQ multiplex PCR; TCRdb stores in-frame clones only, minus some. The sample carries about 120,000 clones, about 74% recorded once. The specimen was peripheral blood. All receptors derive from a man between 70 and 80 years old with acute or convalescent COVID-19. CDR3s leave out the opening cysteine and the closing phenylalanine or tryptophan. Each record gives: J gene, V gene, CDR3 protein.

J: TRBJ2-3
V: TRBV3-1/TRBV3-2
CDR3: ASSRRQGAWDTQY

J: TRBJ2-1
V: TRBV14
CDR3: ASSQGVGTALDNEQF

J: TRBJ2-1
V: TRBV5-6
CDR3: ASTRTGYNEQF

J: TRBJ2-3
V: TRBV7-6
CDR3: ASSLATSGALSTDTQY

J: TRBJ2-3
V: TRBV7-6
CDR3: ASSHTLAGVGTQY

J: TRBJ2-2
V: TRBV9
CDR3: ASSLRQGQLGGELF

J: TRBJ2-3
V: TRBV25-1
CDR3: ASSEYGLAGTDTQY

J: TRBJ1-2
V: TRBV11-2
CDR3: ASSLDGVGAVT

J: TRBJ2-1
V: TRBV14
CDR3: ASSHNRGGVQSYNEQF

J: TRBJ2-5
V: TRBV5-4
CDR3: ASSSSQAGGETQY

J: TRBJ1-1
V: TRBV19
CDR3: ASSPDLSDTEAF

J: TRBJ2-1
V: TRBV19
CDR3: ASSMDSGGAYNEQF

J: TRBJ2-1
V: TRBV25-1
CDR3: ASSDGWGDYNEQF

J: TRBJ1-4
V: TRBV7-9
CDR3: ASLRGGEKLF

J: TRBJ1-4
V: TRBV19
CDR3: ASSITANEKLF

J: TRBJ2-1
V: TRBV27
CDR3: ASSSPLAGGYNEQF

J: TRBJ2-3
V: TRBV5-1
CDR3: ASSLAPRGGGADTQY

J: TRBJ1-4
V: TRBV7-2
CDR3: ASSQDRGEEKLF

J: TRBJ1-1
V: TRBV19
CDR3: ASIVSTLQGMNTEAF

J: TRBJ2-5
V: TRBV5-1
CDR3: ASSLGPLGLQETQY

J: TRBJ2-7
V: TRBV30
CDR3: AWSWAAENEQY

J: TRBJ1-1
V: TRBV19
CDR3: ASSTSGVMNTEAF

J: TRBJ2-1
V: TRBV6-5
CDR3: ATQTGYEQF

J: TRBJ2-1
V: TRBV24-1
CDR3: ATSGTDRDHEQF

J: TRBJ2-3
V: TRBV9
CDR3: ASSVAGVSTDTQY

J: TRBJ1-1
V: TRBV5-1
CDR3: ASSSQGWGNTEAF

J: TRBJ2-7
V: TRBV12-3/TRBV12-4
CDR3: ASTRDRGDEQY

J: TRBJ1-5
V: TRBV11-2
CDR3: ASSGGGNQPQH

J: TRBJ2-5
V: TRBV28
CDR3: ASSFLSLWDSSNPFQETQY

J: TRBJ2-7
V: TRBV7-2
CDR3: ASSIRLAGSYEQY

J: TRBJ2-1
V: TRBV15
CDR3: ATSGGFYNEQF

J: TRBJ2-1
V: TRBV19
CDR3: ASSSPGVYNEQF

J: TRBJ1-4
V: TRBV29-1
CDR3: SVALTGTNEKLF

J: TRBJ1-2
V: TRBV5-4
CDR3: ASSLPDHPAGYGYT

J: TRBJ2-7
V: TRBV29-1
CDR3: SVEDRESYEQY

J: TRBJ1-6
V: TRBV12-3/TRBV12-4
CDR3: ASSPGANSPLH

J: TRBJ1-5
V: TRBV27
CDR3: ASRLQGGSNQPQH

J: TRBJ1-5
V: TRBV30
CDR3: AWSGVAGNQPQH

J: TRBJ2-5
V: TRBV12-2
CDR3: ASRFDLGPQETQY